The clone carrying this TCR beta chain was detected once. This record belongs to a study of blood T cell repertoires in COVID-19. Study as a whole: COVID-19 samples, acute and convalescent, were from the United States, Italy and Spain.

With V trimmed by 4 bases and J by 8 bases, 10 bases remained unmatched. This CDR3 is built from 14 residues. CDR1 SGHRS and CDR2 YFSETQ come from the germline V gene. Assignment of participants to cohorts was predicated upon participant-reported clinical history. Only in-frame clones appear in the TCRdb table, and some are missing; sequencing was by immunoSEQ multiplex PCR. The sample carries roughly 330,000 clones, 87% recorded once. This TCR was recovered from a young woman who had recovered from COVID-19. The rearrangement joins TRBV5-1 to TRBJ1-2; 8 bases match TRBD1. Source material: PBMCs or T cells enriched from blood (not recorded which). The CDR3 sequence: CASSGFPGGGGYTF. CDR3 coding DNA: TGCGCCAGCAGCGGGTTTCCAGGGGGCGGCGGCTACACCTTC.